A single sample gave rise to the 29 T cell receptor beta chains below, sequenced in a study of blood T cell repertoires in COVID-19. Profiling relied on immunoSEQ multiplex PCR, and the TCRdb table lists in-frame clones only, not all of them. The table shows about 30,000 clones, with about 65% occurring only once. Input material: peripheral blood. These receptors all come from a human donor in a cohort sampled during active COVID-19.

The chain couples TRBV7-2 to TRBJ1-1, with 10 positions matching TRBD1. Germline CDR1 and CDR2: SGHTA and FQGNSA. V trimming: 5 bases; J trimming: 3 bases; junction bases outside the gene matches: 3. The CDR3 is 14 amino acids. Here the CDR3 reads CASSRDRGHTEAFF. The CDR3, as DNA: TGTGCCAGCAGCCGTGACAGGGGGCACACTGAAGCTTTCTTT.

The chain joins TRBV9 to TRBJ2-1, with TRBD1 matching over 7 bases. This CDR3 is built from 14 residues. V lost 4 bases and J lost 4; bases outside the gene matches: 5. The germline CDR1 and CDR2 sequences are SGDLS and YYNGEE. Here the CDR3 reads CASSRPGQYNEQFF. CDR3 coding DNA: TGTGCCAGCAGCCGCCCGGGACAGTACAATGAGCAGTTCTTC. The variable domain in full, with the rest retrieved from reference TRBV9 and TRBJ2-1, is DSGVTQTPKHLITATGQRVTLRCSPRSGDLSVYWYQQSLDQGLQFLIQYYNGEERAKGNILERFSAQQFPDLHSELNLSSLELGDSALYFCASSRPGQYNEQFFGPGTRLTVL.

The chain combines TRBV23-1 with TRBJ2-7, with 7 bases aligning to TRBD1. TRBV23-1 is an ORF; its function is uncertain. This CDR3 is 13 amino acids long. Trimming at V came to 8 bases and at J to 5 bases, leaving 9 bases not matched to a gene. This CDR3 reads CASAPTGIDEQYF. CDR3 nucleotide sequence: TGCGCCAGCGCACCGACAGGGATCGACGAGCAGTACTTC.

The DNA for the CDR3 is TGTGCCAGCAGCTTCCGGGACAGCTACGAGCAGTACTTC. Amino acid sequence: CASSFRDSYEQYF. The V call is TRBV7-9, the J call TRBJ2-7; the match to TRBD1 covers 7 bases. CDR1 is SEHNR, CDR2 FQNEAQ, per germline (reference sequence). Germline trimming cut 3 bases from V and 3 bases from J; bases unmatched to any gene: 2. The CDR3 runs to 13 residues. The full variable domain, its missing parts supplied by reference TRBV7-9 and TRBJ2-7, is DTGVSQNPRHKITKRGQNVTFRCDPISEHNRLYWYRQTLGQGPEFLTYFQNEAQLEKSRLLSDRFSAERPKGSFSTLEIQRTEQGDSAMYLCASSFRDSYEQYFGPGTRLTVT.

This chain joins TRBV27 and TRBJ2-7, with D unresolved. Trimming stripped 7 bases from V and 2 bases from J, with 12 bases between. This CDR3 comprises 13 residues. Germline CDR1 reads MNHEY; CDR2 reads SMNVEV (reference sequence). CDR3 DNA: TGTGCCAGCAAGAACAGCAAGGCCTACGAGCAGTACTTC. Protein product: CASKNSKAYEQYF.

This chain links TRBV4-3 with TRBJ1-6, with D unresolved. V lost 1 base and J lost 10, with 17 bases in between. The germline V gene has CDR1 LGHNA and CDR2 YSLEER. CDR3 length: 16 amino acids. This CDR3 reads CASSQVSTARGSPLHF. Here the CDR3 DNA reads TGCGCCAGCAGCCAAGTCAGTACGGCCCGGGGATCACCCCTCCACTTT.

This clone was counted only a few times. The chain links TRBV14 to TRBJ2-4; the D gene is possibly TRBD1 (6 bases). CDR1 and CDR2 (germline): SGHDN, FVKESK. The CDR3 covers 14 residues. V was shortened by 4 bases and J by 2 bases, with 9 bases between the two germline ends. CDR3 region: CASSLGATKNIQYF. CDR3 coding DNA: TGTGCCAGCAGCCTGGGGGCGACCAAAAACATTCAGTACTTC.

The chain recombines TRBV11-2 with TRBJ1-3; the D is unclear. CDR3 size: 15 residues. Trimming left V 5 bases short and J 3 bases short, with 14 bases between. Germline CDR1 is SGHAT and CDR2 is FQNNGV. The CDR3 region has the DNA TGTGCCAGCAGCCAAACCGGGATGGTTGGAAACACCATATATTTT. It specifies CASSQTGMVGNTIYF.

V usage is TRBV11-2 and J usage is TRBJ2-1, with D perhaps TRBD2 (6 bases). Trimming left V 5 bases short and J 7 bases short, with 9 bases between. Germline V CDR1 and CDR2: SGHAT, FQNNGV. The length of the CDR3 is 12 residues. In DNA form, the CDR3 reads TGTGCCAGCAGCGCGGGAAGTAATGAGCAGTTCTTC. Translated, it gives CASSAGSNEQFF.

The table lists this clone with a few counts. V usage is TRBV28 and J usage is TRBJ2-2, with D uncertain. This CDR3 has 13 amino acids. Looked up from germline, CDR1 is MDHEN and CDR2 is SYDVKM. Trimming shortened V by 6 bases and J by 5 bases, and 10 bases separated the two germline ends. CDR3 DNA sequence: TGTGCCAGCAGCCTTAGATATACCGGGGAGCTGTTTTTT. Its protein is CASSLRYTGELFF. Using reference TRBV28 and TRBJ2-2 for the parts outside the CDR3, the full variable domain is DVKVTQSSRYLVKRTGEKVFLECVQDMDHENMFWYRQDPGLGLRLIYFSYDVKMKEKGDIPEGYSVSREKKERFSLILESASTNQTSMYLCASSLRYTGELFFGEGSRLTVL.

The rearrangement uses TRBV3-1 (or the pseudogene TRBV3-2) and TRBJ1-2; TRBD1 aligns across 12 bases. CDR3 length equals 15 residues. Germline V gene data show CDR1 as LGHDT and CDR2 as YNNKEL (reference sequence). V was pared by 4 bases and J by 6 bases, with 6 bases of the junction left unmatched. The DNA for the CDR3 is TGTGCCAGCAGCCTTTGGGACAGGGGGCAGGATGGCTACACCTTC. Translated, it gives CASSLWDRGQDGYTF.

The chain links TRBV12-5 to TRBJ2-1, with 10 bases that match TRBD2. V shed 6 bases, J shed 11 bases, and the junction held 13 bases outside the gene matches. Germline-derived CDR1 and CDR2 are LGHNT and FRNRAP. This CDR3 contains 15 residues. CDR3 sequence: CASGRTSGPSMKQFF. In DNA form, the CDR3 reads TGTGCTAGTGGACGGACTAGCGGCCCGAGCATGAAGCAGTTCTTC.

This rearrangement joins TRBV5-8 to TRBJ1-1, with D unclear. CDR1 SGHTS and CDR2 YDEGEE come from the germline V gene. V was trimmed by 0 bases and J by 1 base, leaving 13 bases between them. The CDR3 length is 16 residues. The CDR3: CASSLGLFGSNTEAFF. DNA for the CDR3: TGTGCCAGCAGCTTGGGGTTGTTCGGGTCGAACACTGAAGCTTTCTTT.

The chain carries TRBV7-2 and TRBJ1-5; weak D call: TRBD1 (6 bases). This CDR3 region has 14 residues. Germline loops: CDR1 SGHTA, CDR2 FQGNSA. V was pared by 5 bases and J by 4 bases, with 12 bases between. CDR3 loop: CASSLRQGNQPQHF. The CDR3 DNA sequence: TGTGCCAGCAGCCTTAGGCAGGGGAATCAGCCCCAGCATTTT.

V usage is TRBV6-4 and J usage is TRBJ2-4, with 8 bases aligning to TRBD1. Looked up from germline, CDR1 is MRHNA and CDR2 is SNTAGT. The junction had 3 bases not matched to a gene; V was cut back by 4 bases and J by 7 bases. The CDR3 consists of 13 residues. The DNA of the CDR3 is TGTGCCAGCAGTGGGACAGGGAGGAACATTCAGTACTTC. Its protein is CASSGTGRNIQYF.

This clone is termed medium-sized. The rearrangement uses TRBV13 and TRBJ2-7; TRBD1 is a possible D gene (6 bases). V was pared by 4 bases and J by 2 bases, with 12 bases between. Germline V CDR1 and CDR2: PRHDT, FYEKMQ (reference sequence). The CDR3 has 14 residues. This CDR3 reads CASSSQGVAYEQYF. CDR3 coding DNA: TGTGCCAGCAGCTCACAGGGAGTGGCCTACGAGCAGTACTTC.

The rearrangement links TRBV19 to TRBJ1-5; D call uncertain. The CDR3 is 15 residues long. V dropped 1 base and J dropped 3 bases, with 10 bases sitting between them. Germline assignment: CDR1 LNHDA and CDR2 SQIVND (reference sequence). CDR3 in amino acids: CASSIGVGVNQPQHF. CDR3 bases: TGTGCCAGTAGTATAGGCGTGGGAGTCAATCAGCCCCAGCATTTT. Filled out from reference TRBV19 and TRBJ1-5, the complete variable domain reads DGGITQSPKYLFRKEGQNVTLSCEQNLNHDAMYWYRQDPGQGLRLIYYSQIVNDFQKGDIAEGYSVSREKKESFPLTVTSAQKNPTAFYLCASSIGVGVNQPQHFGDGTRLSIL.

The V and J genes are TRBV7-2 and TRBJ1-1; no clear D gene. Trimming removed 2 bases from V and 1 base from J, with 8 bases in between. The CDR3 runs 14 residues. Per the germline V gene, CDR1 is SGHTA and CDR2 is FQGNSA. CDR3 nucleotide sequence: TGTGCCAGCAGCTTAAGCCTCCGGAACACTGAAGCTTTCTTT. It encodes CASSLSLRNTEAFF. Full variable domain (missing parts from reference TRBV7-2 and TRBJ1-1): GAGVSQSPSNKVTEKGKDVELRCDPISGHTALYWYRQSLGQGLEFLIYFQGNSAPDKSGLPSDRFSAERTGGSVSTLTIQRTQQEDSAVYLCASSLSLRNTEAFFGQGTRLTVV.

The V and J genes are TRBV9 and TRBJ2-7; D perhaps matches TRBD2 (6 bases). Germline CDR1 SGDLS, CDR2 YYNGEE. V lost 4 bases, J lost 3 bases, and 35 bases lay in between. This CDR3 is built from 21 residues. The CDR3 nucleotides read TGTGCCAGCAGCTCCCGACACCCAGGAGGGCGGCCAGGCCTGAAGAACTACGAGCAGTACTTC. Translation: CASSSRHPGGRPGLKNYEQYF.

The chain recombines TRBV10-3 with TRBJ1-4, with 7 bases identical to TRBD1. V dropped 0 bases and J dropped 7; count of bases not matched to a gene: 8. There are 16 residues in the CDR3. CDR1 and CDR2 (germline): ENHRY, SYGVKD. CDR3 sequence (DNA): TGTGCCATCAGTGAGTCCCGACAGGGCAAGGCTGAAAAACTGTTTTTT. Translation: CAISESRQGKAEKLFF.

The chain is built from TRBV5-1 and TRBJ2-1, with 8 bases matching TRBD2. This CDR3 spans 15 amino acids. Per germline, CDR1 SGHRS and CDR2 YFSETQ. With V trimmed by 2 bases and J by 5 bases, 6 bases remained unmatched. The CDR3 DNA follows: TGCGCCAGCAGCTTAGGAGGGACTAGTAACAATGAGCAGTTCTTC. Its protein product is CASSLGGTSNNEQFF. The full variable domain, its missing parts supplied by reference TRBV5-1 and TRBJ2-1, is KAGVTQTPRYLIKTRGQQVTLSCSPISGHRSVSWYQQTPGQGLQFLFEYFSETQRNKGNFPGRFSGRQFSNSRSEMNVSTLELGDSALYLCASSLGGTSNNEQFFGPGTRLTVL.

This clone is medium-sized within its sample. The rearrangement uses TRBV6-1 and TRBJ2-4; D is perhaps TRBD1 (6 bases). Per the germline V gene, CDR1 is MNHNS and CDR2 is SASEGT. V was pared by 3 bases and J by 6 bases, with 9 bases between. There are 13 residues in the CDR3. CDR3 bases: TGTGCCAGCAGTGATGACAGGAGAAACATTCAGTACTTC. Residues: CASSDDRRNIQYF.

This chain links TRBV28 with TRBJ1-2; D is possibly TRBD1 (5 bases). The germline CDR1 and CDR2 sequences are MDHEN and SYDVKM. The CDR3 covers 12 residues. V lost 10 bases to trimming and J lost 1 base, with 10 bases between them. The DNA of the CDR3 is TGTGCCAACCACAGGAGTAACTATGGCTACACCTTC. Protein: CANHRSNYGYTF.

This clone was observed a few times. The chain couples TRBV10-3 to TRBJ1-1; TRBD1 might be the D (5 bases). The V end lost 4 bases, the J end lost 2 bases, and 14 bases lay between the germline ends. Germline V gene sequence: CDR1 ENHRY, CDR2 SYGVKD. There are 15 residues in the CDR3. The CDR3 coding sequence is TGTGCCATCAGTGCAGTTATACAGGCTAACACTGAAGCTTTCTTT. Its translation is CAISAVIQANTEAFF.

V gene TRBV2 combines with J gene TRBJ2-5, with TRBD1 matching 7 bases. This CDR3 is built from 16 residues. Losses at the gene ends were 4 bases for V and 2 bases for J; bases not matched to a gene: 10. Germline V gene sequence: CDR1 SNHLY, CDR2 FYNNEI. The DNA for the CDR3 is TGTGCCAGCAGTGGCGCCGGGACAGTTACGCAAGAGACCCAGTACTTC. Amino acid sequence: CASSGAGTVTQETQYF.

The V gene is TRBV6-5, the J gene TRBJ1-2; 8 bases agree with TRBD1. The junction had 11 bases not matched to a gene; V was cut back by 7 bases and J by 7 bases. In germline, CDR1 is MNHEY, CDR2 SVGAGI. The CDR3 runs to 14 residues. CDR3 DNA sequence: TGTGCCAGCACCCTGACAGGGGCGGAGGGTGGCTACACCTTC. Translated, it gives CASTLTGAEGGYTF.

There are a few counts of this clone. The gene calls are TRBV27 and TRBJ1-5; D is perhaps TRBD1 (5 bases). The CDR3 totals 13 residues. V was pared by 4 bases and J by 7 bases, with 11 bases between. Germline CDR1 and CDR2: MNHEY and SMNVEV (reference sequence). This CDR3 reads CASSSAEGQPQHF. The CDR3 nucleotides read TGTGCCAGCAGTTCCGCGGAGGGGCAGCCCCAGCATTTT.

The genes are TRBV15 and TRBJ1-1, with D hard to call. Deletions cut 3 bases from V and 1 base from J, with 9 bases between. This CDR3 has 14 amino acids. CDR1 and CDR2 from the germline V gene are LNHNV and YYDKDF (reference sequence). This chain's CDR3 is CATSRVDTNTEAFF. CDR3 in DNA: TGTGCCACCAGCAGGGTAGACACGAACACTGAAGCTTTCTTT.

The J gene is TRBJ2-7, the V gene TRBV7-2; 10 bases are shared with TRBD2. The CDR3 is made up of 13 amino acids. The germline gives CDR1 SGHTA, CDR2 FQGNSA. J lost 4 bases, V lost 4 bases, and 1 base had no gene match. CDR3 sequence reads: CASSWTSGYEQYF. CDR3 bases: TGTGCCAGCAGCTGGACTAGCGGATACGAGCAGTACTTC.